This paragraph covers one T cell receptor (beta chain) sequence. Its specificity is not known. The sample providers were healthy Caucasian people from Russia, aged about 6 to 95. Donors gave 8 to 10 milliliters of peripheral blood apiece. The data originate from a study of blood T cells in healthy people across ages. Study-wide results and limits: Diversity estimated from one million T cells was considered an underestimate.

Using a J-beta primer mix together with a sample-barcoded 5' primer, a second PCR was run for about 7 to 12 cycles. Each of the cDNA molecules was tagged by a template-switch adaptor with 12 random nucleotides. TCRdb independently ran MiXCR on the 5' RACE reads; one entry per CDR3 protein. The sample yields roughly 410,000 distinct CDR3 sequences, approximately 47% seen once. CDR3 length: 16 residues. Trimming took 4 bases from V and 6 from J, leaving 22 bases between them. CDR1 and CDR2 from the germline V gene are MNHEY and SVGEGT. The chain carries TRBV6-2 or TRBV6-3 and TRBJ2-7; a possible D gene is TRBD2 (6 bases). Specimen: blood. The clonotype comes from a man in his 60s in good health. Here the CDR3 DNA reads TGTGCCAGCAGTTCCATCGAATCCCAGACTAGGGGCGAGCAGTACTTC. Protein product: CASSSIESQTRGEQYF.